This TCR beta chain came from a study of blood T cell repertoires in COVID-19. Looked up from germline, CDR1 is SGHNT and CDR2 is YENEEA. V was shortened by 0 bases and J by 10 bases, with 7 bases between the two germline ends. The CDR3 extends over 13 amino acids. Here immunoSEQ multiplex PCR was the method, and the copy in TCRdb shows in-frame clones only, minus some. The sample contains approximately 320,000 clones, 85% of which appear only once. The clonotype originates from a human donor in a cohort sampled during active COVID-19. The sequenced sample was peripheral blood. The chain recombines TRBV11-3 with TRBJ1-6, with no clear D. The CDR3, as DNA: TGTGCCAGCAGCTTAGACAATTCCTCACCCCTCCACTTT. Translation: CASSLDNSSPLHF.